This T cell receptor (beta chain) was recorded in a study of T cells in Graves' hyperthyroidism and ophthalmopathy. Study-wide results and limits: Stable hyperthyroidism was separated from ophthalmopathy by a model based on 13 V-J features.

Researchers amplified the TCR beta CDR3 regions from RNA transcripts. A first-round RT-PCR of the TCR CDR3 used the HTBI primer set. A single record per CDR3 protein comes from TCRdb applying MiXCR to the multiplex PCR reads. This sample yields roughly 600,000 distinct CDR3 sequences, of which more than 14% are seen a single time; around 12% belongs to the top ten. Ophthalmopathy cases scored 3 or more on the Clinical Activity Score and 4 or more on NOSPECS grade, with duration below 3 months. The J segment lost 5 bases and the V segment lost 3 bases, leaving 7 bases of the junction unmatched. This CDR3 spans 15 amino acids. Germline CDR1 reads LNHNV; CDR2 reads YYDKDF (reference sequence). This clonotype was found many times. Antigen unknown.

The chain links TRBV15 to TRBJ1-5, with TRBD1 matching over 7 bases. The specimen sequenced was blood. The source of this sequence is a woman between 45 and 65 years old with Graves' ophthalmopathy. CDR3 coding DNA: TGTGCCACCAGCAGGGGAGACAGGGCAGATCAGCCCCAGCATTTT. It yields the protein CATSRGDRADQPQHF.